Following are 24 T cell receptor beta chains from one sample sequenced in a study of monozygotic twins with inflammatory bowel disease. TCRdb reanalyzed the 5' RACE reads, giving one entry per CDR3 protein sequence and no DNA. The sample data list approximately 330,000 distinct CDR3 sequences. Sequencing used blood. The origin of the receptors is a human donor with ulcerative colitis or Crohn's disease, or a healthy co-twin of an affected twin (not recorded which).

V and J are TRBV11-2 and TRBJ2-2; TCRdb indicates TRBD1, and absent DNA this call remains unverified. CDR1 is SGHAT, CDR2 FQNNGV, per germline. CDR3 size: 14 residues. This CDR3 is CASSLNRGAGELFF.

This chain connects TRBV5-1 to TRBJ2-1; TCRdb names TRBD1, which stays unverified in the absence of DNA. Per the germline V gene, CDR1 is SGHRS and CDR2 is YFSETQ. The CDR3 loop spans 14 amino acids. CDR3 amino acids: CASSLAEGVDEQFF.

The chain has TRBV20-1 and TRBJ1-4; TCRdb lists TRBD1, though no DNA is available to test this call. The germline V gene encodes CDR1 DFQATT and CDR2 SNEGSKA (reference sequence). The CDR3 extends over 14 amino acids. CDR3 protein: CSASETGIGQKLFF.

The rearrangement joins TRBV20-1 to TRBJ2-3; TCRdb's D call of TRBD2 is untestable without DNA. The CDR3 length is 16 residues. Per germline, CDR1 DFQATT and CDR2 SNEGSKA (reference sequence). The CDR3 sequence is CSARDFLAGETDTQYF.

The chain links TRBV3-1 to TRBJ2-1; the D call of TRBD1 rests on TCRdb alone, since no DNA is present to check it. The CDR3 consists of 16 residues. Germline V gene lookup returns CDR1 LGHDT and CDR2 YNNKEL (reference sequence). CDR3 residues: CASSQRPGTPYNEQFF.

The chain employs TRBV18 and TRBJ1-2; TCRdb designates TRBD1, a call that cannot be tested without DNA. From germline, CDR1 is KGHSH and CDR2 LQKENI. The CDR3 covers 13 residues. CDR3 sequence reads: CASSRSGARGYTF.

The chain is built from TRBV20-1 and TRBJ1-5. CDR1 and CDR2 (germline): DFQATT, SNEGSKA (reference sequence). The CDR3 contains 13 residues. This CDR3 reads CSASGSLNEPQHF.

The chain uses TRBV7-3 and TRBJ2-1; with no DNA, the TCRdb D assignment of TRBD2 cannot be verified. The V gene's germline CDR1 is SGHTA and CDR2 FQGTGA. The CDR3 loop spans 16 amino acids. The CDR3 loop reads CASSNGLASSYNEQFF.

J is TRBJ2-7 and V is TRBV5-1. The CDR3 is 14 residues long. Germline V gives CDR1 SGHRS, CDR2 YFSETQ. The CDR3: CASSLELTRSEQYF.

The V gene is TRBV28, the J gene TRBJ2-5; TCRdb's D call, TRBD1, is unchecked because there is no DNA. Germline V gene data show CDR1 as MDHEN and CDR2 as SYDVKM. The length of the CDR3 is 15 residues. The chain's CDR3 is CASSSFWGGKETQYF.

The gene calls are TRBV20-1 and TRBJ2-3; as DNA is missing, the TRBD1 call by TCRdb cannot be tested. This CDR3 comprises 14 residues. The germline gives CDR1 DFQATT, CDR2 SNEGSKA (reference sequence). CDR3 in amino acids: CSATQGALTDTQYF.

The CDR3 is CASSYRRATEAFF. The J gene is TRBJ1-1, the V gene TRBV6-5; TCRdb outputs TRBD1, but without DNA this stays unchecked. The CDR3 runs to 13 residues. The germline V gene encodes CDR1 MNHEY and CDR2 SVGAGI.

This chain joins TRBV6-2 or TRBV6-3 and TRBJ2-1; TCRdb reports TRBD2, a call that lacks DNA to check it against. Germline V gives CDR1 MNHEY, CDR2 SVGEGT. This CDR3 is 16 amino acids long. CDR3 protein: CASRDRGDSSYNEQFF.

The chain recombines TRBV9 with TRBJ1-2; there is no DNA to check the TCRdb D call of TRBD1. Germline V CDR1 and CDR2: SGDLS, YYNGEE. This CDR3 is 15 amino acids long. The CDR3 region is CASSPGDGASYGYTF.

This rearrangement joins TRBV20-1 to TRBJ2-7; TCRdb outputs TRBD2, but without DNA this stays unchecked. Germline CDR1 is DFQATT and CDR2 is SNEGSKA (reference sequence). This CDR3 has 14 residues. This CDR3 reads CSARLAGRNDEQYF.

V is TRBV20-1 and J is TRBJ2-5; TCRdb's D gene call, TRBD2, goes unchecked for lack of DNA. This CDR3 comprises 15 residues. The V gene's germline CDR1 is DFQATT and CDR2 SNEGSKA (reference sequence). The CDR3 sequence is CSAREAGLSKETQYF.

V usage is TRBV20-1 and J usage is TRBJ1-1; the TCRdb D gene call, TRBD1, has no DNA to confirm it. This CDR3 has 12 residues. Germline CDR1 DFQATT, CDR2 SNEGSKA (reference sequence). The CDR3 reads CSAHGGGTEAFF.

V gene TRBV2 combines with J gene TRBJ2-5; with no DNA, the TCRdb D assignment of TRBD2 cannot be verified. Looked up from germline, CDR1 is SNHLY and CDR2 is FYNNEI. The CDR3 length is 14 residues. The chain's CDR3 is CASRVGTSKETQYF. Full variable domain (rest looked up from reference TRBV2 and TRBJ2-5): EPEVTQTPSHQVTQMGQEVILRCVPISNHLYFYWYRQILGQKVEFLVSFYNNEISEKSEIFDDQFSVERPDGSNFTLKIRSTKLEDSAMYFCASRVGTSKETQYFGPGTRLLVL.

The chain joins TRBV5-1 to TRBJ2-5. This CDR3 is built from 13 residues. The germline V gene has CDR1 SGHRS and CDR2 YFSETQ. CDR3 sequence reads: CASRFGRQETQYF. The complete variable domain, with remaining parts taken from reference TRBV5-1 and TRBJ2-5, reads KAGVTQTPRYLIKTRGQQVTLSCSPISGHRSVSWYQQTPGQGLQFLFEYFSETQRNKGNFPGRFSGRQFSNSRSEMNVSTLELGDSALYLCASRFGRQETQYFGPGTRLLVL.

The chain is built from TRBV6-5 and TRBJ2-5; the D call from TCRdb, TRBD1, cannot be confirmed without DNA. Per the germline V gene, CDR1 is MNHEY and CDR2 is SVGAGI. This CDR3 is built from 14 residues. The CDR3 reads CASSYQGRWETQYF.

The V call is TRBV5-1, the J call TRBJ2-7; TCRdb outputs TRBD2, but without DNA this stays unchecked. The CDR3 contains 15 residues. CDR1 is SGHRS and CDR2 is YFSETQ in the germline V gene. CDR3: CASSYSSGPSYEQYF. Full variable domain (missing parts from reference TRBV5-1 and TRBJ2-7): KAGVTQTPRYLIKTRGQQVTLSCSPISGHRSVSWYQQTPGQGLQFLFEYFSETQRNKGNFPGRFSGRQFSNSRSEMNVSTLELGDSALYLCASSYSSGPSYEQYFGPGTRLTVT.

This rearrangement joins TRBV4-1 to TRBJ2-2. CDR1 and CDR2 (germline): MGHRA, YSYEKL. The CDR3 length is 14 residues. CDR3 region: CASSQDRLFGELFF.

The CDR3 sequence is CASSTPGRRGYNEQFF. J is TRBJ2-1 and V is TRBV12-3 or TRBV12-4; lacking DNA, the TRBD1 call made by TCRdb goes unchecked. This CDR3 is 16 amino acids long.

The V call is TRBV20-1, the J call TRBJ1-5; the D gene TCRdb calls, TRBD1, cannot be checked with no DNA. CDR1 and CDR2 (germline): DFQATT, SNEGSKA (reference sequence). This CDR3 is 14 amino acids long. This CDR3 is CSARDLTDNQPQHF.